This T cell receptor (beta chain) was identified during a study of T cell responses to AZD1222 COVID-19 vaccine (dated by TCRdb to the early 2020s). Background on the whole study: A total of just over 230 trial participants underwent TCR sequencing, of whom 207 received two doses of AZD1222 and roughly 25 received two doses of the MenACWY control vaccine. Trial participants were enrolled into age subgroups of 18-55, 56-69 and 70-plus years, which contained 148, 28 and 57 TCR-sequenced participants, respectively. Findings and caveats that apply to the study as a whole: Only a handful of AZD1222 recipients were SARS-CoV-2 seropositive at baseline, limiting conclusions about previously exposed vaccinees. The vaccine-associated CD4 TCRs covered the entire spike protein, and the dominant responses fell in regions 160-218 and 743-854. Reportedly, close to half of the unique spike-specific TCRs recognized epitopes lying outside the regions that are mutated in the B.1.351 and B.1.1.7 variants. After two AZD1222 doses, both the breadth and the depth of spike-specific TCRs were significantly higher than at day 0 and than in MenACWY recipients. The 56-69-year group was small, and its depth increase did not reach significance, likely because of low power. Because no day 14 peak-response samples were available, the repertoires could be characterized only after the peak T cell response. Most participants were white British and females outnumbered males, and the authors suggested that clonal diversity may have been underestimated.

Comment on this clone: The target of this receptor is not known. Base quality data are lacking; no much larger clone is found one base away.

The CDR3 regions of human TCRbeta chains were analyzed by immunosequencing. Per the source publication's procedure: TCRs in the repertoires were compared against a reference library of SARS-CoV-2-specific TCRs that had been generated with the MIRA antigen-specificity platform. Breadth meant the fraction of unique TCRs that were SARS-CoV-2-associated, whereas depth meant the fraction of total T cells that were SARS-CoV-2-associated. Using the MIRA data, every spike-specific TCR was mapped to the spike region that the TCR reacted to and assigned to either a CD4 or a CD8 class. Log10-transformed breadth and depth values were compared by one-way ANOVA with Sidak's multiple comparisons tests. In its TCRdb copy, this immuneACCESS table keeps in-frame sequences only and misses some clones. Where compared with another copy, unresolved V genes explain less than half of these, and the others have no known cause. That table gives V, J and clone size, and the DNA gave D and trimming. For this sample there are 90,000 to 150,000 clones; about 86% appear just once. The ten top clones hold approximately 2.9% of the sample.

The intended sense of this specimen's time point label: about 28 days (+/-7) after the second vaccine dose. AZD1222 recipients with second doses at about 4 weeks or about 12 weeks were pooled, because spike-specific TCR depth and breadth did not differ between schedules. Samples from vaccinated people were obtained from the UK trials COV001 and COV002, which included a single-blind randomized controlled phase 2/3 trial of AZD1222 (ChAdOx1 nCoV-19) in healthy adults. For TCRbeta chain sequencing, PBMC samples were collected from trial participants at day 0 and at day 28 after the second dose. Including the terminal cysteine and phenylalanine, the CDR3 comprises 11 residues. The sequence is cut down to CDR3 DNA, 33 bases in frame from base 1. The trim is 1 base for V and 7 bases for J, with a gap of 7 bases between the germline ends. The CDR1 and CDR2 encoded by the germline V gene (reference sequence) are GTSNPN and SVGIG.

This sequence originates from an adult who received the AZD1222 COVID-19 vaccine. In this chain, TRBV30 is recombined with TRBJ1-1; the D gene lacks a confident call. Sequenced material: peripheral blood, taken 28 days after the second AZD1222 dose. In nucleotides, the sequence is TGTGCCTGGAGTGAGAACGGTGAAGCTTTCTTT. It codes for CAWSENGEAFF. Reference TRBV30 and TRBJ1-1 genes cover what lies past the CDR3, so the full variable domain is SQTIHQWPATLVQPVGSPLSLECTVEGTSNPNLYWYRQAAGRGLQLLFYSVGIGQISSEVPQNLSASRPQDRQFILSSKKLLLSDSGFYLCAWSENGEAFFGQGTRLTVV.